The rows below give T cell receptor beta chains drawn from one sample of a study of blood T cell repertoires in COVID-19. The assay was immunoSEQ multiplex PCR, and TCRdb's table has in-frame clones only and misses some. The data contain approximately 140,000 clones, around four fifths of them singletons. The sequenced material came from PBMCs or T cells enriched from blood (not recorded which). The source of these receptors is a woman in her forties or fifties with acute COVID-19. The CDR3 runs from the conserved cysteine through the conserved F or W. A D gene is named only where the DNA matches it firmly. Size is stated for part of the rows, as once, few or many counts, or as a class when the clone is expanded.

V,D,J,size,DNA,CDR3
TRBV30,-,TRBJ2-1,-,TGTGCCTGGAGTCTAGACCTCTCCTACAATGAGCAGTTCTTC,CAWSLDLSYNEQFF
TRBV29-1,-,TRBJ1-2,few,TGCAGCGTTGAAGATCCCGGCGACAGCCGAAACTATGGCTACACCTTC,CSVEDPGDSRNYGYTF
TRBV5-8,TRBD2,TRBJ2-5,-,TGTGCCAGCAGCTTCGGGACTAGCGGGGACAAGGAGACCCAGTACTTC,CASSFGTSGDKETQYF
TRBV30,TRBD1,TRBJ1-1,-,TGTGCCTGGAGTCGGGGACAGATGAACACTGAAGCTTTCTTT,CAWSRGQMNTEAFF
TRBV7-2,-,TRBJ1-1,-,TGTGCCAGCAGCTCGCCCGGGACATACACTGAAGCTTTCTTT,CASSSPGTYTEAFF
TRBV5-6,-,TRBJ2-7,-,TGTGCCAGCAGCCCTCGTGACTATGACGAGGGGAGGTGCTTC,CASSPRDYDEGRCF
TRBV13,TRBD1,TRBJ1-1,-,TGTGCCAGCAGCTTCAGACAGGGGGCTTTTCGCGCTTTCTTT,CASSFRQGAFRAFF
TRBV11-2,TRBD1,TRBJ1-5,-,TGTGCCAGCAGCTTTACAGGGGACAATCAGCCCCAGCATTTT,CASSFTGDNQPQHF
TRBV5-1,-,TRBJ1-2,once,TGCGCCAGCAGCTTGGTGGCGGGCGGAGGGTATGGCTACACCTTC,CASSLVAGGGYGYTF
TRBV4-1,-,TRBJ1-2,-,TGCGCCAGCAGCCAAGAGTCGTCGGTCCTCTATGGCTACACCTTC,CASSQESSVLYGYTF
TRBV5-1,-,TRBJ1-1,-,TGCGCCAGCAGTGGGGCCGGGCAGGCTAAAAACACTGAAGCTTTCTTT,CASSGAGQAKNTEAFF
TRBV4-1,TRBD2,TRBJ2-1,once,TGCGCCAGCAGCCGCACCCCCAGCGGGGCTTACAATGAGCAGTTCTTC,CASSRTPSGAYNEQFF
TRBV9,TRBD2,TRBJ2-3,-,TGTGCCAGCAGCAACCTAGCGGGGTCGTTGGATACGCAGTATTTT,CASSNLAGSLDTQYF
TRBV19,-,TRBJ2-1,-,TGTGCCAGTAGTCAGGTTATGCGGGGCAAAAACGCGGAGCAGTTCTTC,CASSQVMRGKNAEQFF
TRBV18,TRBD1,TRBJ1-1,-,TGTGCCAGCTCACAGCGCCAGGGACAGGGTCTCGTCACTGAAGCTTTCTTT,CASSQRQGQGLVTEAFF
TRBV7-9,TRBD1,TRBJ1-2,once,TGTGCCAGCAATAGAGACAGGGCGAGCGGCTACACCTTC,CASNRDRASGYTF
TRBV28,-,TRBJ1-2,once,TGTGCCAGCAGCAAAGGCGGAGGCCCGTATGGCTACACCTTC,CASSKGGGPYGYTF
TRBV30,-,TRBJ2-3,-,TGTGCCTGGGGCTCTTCGGAGGGGAGAGCGCAGTATTTT,CAWGSSEGRAQYF
TRBV19,-,TRBJ1-4,-,TGTGCCAGTAGTATTGGAAGACACGCCGAAAAACTGTTTTTT,CASSIGRHAEKLFF
TRBV19,-,TRBJ1-2,-,TGTGCCAGTAGTATCGTAGACAGCCGGCCCTACGGCTACACCTTC,CASSIVDSRPYGYTF